The clone carrying this T cell receptor beta chain was found many times. Its cognate antigen is unknown. This sample was taken from a study of neurological immune-mediated disorders. Findings and limits, study-wide: Neither clinical nor MRI features showed any association with the multiple sclerosis repertoire cluster, and the authors stated that larger cohorts are needed.

PBMCs stored at -80 C, 2 million in total, were the source of the unsorted libraries. This CDR3 has 12 amino acids. CDR1 is LGHDT, CDR2 YNNKEL, per germline (reference sequence). The V gene lost 5 bases and the J gene lost 5 bases, with 6 bases spanning the gap. Sequencing of 15-18 subjects in each run yielded over 160 million TCR-beta sequences. TCRdb analysed the 5' RACE reads with MiXCR anew, one entry per CDR3 protein. The data contain 30,000 to 40,000 distinct CDR3 sequences, 3% to 4% of them singletons. The sample consisted of PBMCs. The rearrangement links TRBV3-1 to TRBJ2-2; D is undetermined. This TCR came from a man under 40 with multiple sclerosis. The CDR3 is CASSYSTGELFF. CDR3 DNA sequence: TGTGCCAGCAGCTATTCTACCGGGGAGCTGTTTTTT.